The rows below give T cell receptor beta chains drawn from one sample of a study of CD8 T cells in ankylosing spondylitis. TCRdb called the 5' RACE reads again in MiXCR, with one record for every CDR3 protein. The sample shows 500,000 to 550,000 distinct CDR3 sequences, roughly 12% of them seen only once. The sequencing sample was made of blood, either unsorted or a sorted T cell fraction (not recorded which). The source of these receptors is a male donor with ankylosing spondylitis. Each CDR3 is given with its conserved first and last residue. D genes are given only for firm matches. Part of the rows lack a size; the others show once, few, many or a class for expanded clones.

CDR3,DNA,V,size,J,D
CSARADRNQPQHF,TGCAGTGCTAGAGCGGACAGAAATCAGCCCCAGCATTTT,TRBV20-1,NA,TRBJ1-5,NA
CASSLEPDNEQFF,TGTGCCAGCAGCTTAGAACCTGATAATGAGCAGTTCTTC,TRBV7-6,few,TRBJ2-1,NA
CSARDGGRVNNSPLHF,TGCAGTGCTAGAGATGGGGGCAGGGTGAACAATTCACCCCTCCACTTT,TRBV20-1,NA,TRBJ1-6,NA
CASSQEYGPGSPSYNEQFF,TGTGCCAGCAGCCAAGAATACGGGCCTGGCAGTCCCTCCTACAATGAGCAGTTCTTC,TRBV4-2,many,TRBJ2-1,NA
CASGRTGELFF,TGTGCCAGCGGACGGACCGGGGAGCTGTTTTTT,TRBV12-3/TRBV12-4,many,TRBJ2-2,NA
CASSLMAGVDEQFF,TGTGCCAGCAGCTTAATGGCGGGAGTTGATGAGCAGTTCTTC,TRBV7-2,NA,TRBJ2-1,TRBD2
CSVELGGDETQYF,TGCAGCGTTGAACTGGGGGGAGACGAGACCCAGTACTTC,TRBV29-1,few,TRBJ2-5,NA
CSETPDARGDEQFF,TGCAGCGAAACCCCGGACGCCCGCGGGGATGAGCAGTTCTTC,TRBV20-1,many,TRBJ2-1,NA
CASSWGGIVNNEQFF,TGTGCCAGCAGTTGGGGGGGGATCGTCAACAATGAGCAGTTCTTC,TRBV6-2/TRBV6-3,few,TRBJ2-1,TRBD2
CASMREGGENTEAFF,TGCGCCAGCATGAGGGAAGGGGGGGAGAACACTGAAGCTTTCTTT,TRBV5-1,few,TRBJ1-1,NA
CSARDFPTYSSTCREQYF,TGCAGTGCTAGAGATTTCCCCACCTACTCTAGCACATGCAGGGAGCAGTACTTC,TRBV20-1,few,TRBJ2-7,NA
CASSLFGYLGGEQFF,TGTGCCAGCAGTTTATTCGGGTATTTGGGGGGTGAGCAGTTCTTC,TRBV27,NA,TRBJ2-1,NA
CSARLGGLRNQPQHF,TGCAGTGCTAGACTAGGGGGTCTACGGAATCAGCCCCAGCATTTT,TRBV20-1,few,TRBJ1-5,NA
CASSFKLSGRIGEEFF,TGTGCCAGCAGCTTCAAGTTAAGCGGGAGGATAGGGGAGGAGTTCTTC,TRBV7-9,NA,TRBJ2-1,TRBD2
CASRSASTADGYTF,TGTGCCAGCAGGTCGGCCTCGACAGCGGATGGCTACACCTTC,TRBV12-3/TRBV12-4,few,TRBJ1-2,NA
CASSPRDGTEAFF,TGTGCCAGCAGCCCTCGGGACGGCACTGAAGCTTTCTTT,TRBV5-5,NA,TRBJ1-1,NA